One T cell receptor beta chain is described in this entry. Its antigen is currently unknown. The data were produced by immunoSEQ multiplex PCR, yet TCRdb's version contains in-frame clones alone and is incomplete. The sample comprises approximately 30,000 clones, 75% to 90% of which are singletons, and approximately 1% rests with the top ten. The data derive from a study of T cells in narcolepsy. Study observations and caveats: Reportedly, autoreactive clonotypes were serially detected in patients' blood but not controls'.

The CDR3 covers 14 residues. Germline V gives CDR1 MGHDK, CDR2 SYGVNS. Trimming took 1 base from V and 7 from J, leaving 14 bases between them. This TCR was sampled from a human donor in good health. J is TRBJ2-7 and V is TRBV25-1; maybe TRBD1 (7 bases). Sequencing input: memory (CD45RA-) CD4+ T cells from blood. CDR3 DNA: TGTGCCAGCAGTGAATTGCACAGGGGAGGTGAGCAGTACTTC. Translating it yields CASSELHRGGEQYF.